These 24 T cell receptor beta chains were all obtained from the same sample, sequenced in a study of blood T cells in healthy people across ages (dated by TCRdb to 2014 to 2015). The receptor library was made with 5' RACE. Sequencing used an Illumina HiSeq 2500. A second 7 to 11 cycle PCR used a sample-barcoded 5' primer and a J-beta primer mix. TCRdb reprocessed the public reads (quality trimming at Q25 with fastp, clone calling with MiXCR) and kept in-frame beta chains. Rows are unified per CDR3 protein, each entry keeping the most common DNA and genes. The sample includes more than 450,000 distinct CDR3 sequences, with approximately 26% observed a single time. The top ten clones comprise roughly 3.5% of the sample. This same sample was also taken into another study, of T cells of mothers and their children.

Specimen: blood. These receptors originate from a boy younger than 10 in good health.

This clonotype has a handful of counts. The chain carries TRBV9 and TRBJ1-2; tentative D call: TRBD1 (5 bases). CDR1 and CDR2 (germline): SGDLS, YYNGEE. Trimming took off 2 bases at V and 4 bases at J, with 9 bases between the two ends. The CDR3 loop spans 13 amino acids. CDR3 nucleotides: TGTGCCAGCAGCGTTCAGGGCACCTATGGCTACACCTTC. It encodes CASSVQGTYGYTF.

The chain couples TRBV28 to TRBJ2-6, with TRBD1 as a possible D gene (5 bases). This CDR3 region has 15 residues. CDR1 and CDR2 from the germline V gene are MDHEN and SYDVKM. Trimming pared 6 bases from V and 9 bases from J, leaving 18 bases between. As DNA, the CDR3 is TGTGCCAGCAGCGAGCAGGGTGGTGGAGACAACGTCCTGACTTTC. Protein product: CASSEQGGGDNVLTF.

The CDR3 reads CASSQGGTGETQYF. Written as DNA, the CDR3 is TGTGCCAGCAGCCAAGGGGGGACGGGAGAGACCCAGTACTTC. V and J are TRBV3-1 and TRBJ2-5; D may match TRBD1 or TRBD2 (5 bases each). Trimming took 1 base from V and 4 from J, leaving 10 bases between them. This CDR3 is 14 amino acids long. Germline V gene sequence: CDR1 LGHDT, CDR2 YNNKEL (reference sequence).

To note about this clonotype: Its ends do not fully match the called genes, so a read error is possible. V and J are TRBV7-2 and TRBJ1-1; D gene unclear. Germline CDR1 reads SGHTA; CDR2 reads FQGNSA. The CDR3 consists of 15 residues. The CDR3 loop reads CASSFVGLMNTEALF. CDR3 in DNA: TGTGCCAGCAGCTTTGTCGGATTAATGAACACTGAAGCTCTCTTT. The full variable domain, its missing parts supplied by reference TRBV7-2 and TRBJ1-1, is GAGVSQSPSNKVTEKGKDVELRCDPISGHTALYWYRQSLGQGLEFLIYFQGNSAPDKSGLPSDRFSAERTGGSVSTLTIQRTQQEDSAVYLCASSFVGLMNTEALFGQGTRLTVV.

The J gene is TRBJ2-5, the V gene TRBV2; possible D gene TRBD2, 6 bases. V dropped 4 bases and J dropped 1 base, with 10 bases sitting between them. The CDR3 runs 14 residues. Germline-derived CDR1 and CDR2 are SNHLY and FYNNEI. The CDR3 region has the DNA TGTGCCAGCAGTGGACTAGATTTCCAAGAGACCCAGTACTTC. The encoded protein is CASSGLDFQETQYF.

This chain links TRBV7-2 with TRBJ2-5; 12 bases align to TRBD1. Germline V gene lookup returns CDR1 SGHTA and CDR2 FQGNSA. The V and J ends lost 1 base and 4 bases, in that order; junction bases with no gene match: 4. CDR3 length equals 16 residues. The CDR3 sequence: CASSLEGQGAGETQYF. The CDR3 region has the DNA TGTGCCAGCAGCTTAGAGGGACAGGGGGCTGGAGAGACCCAGTACTTC.

The rearrangement uses TRBV29-1 and TRBJ2-4, with TRBD1 as a possible D gene (6 bases). This CDR3 is built from 15 residues. The V end lost 6 bases, the J end lost 3 bases, and 18 bases lay between the germline ends. Germline CDR1 SQVTM, CDR2 ANQGSEA. CDR3 in amino acids: CSVYIPGVVKNIQYF. CDR3 nucleotides: TGCAGCGTCTACATTCCAGGGGTGGTCAAAAACATTCAGTACTTC. The variable domain in full, with the rest retrieved from reference TRBV29-1 and TRBJ2-4, is SAVISQKPSRDICQRGTSLTIQCQVDSQVTMMFWYRQQPGQSLTLIATANQGSEATYESGFVIDKFPISRPNLTFSTLTVSNMSPEDSSIYLCSVYIPGVVKNIQYFGAGTRLSVL.

The CDR3 region is CASSQDRSGNLYNEQFF. DNA of the CDR3: TGCGCCAGCAGCCAAGATAGGAGCGGGAATCTCTACAATGAGCAGTTCTTC. The chain links TRBV4-3 to TRBJ2-5, with 7 bases identical to TRBD2. With the DNA end fitting TRBJ2-1 better, the J assignment may be wrong. This CDR3 is built from 17 residues. Germline V CDR1 and CDR2: LGHNA, YSLEER.

The chain joins TRBV27 to TRBJ2-7, with a possible D match to TRBD1 (6 bases). V lost 5 bases, J lost 4 bases, and 12 bases lay in between. The germline CDR1 and CDR2 sequences are MNHEY and SMNVEV (reference sequence). The CDR3 sequence is 13 residues long. In DNA, the CDR3 is TGTGCCAGCAGTCACCGACAGGAATACGAGCAGTACTTC. Amino acids: CASSHRQEYEQYF.

The chain uses TRBV7-2 and TRBJ1-1; no clear D. The CDR3 extends over 14 amino acids. Trimming cost V 2 bases and J 0 bases, with 7 bases left between them. Per the germline V gene, CDR1 is SGHTA and CDR2 is FQGNSA. The CDR3 DNA sequence: TGTGCCAGCAGCTTAATGAGCTTGAACACTGAAGCTTTCTTT. It codes for CASSLMSLNTEAFF.

The chain employs TRBV5-5 and TRBJ1-2; D gene ambiguous. The CDR3 totals 16 residues. Trimming removed 4 bases at V and 1 base at J, with 17 bases between. Germline-derived CDR1 and CDR2 are SGHKS and YYEKEE (reference sequence). The CDR3 reads CASSRSTATHNYGYTF. DNA of the CDR3: TGTGCCAGCAGCAGATCGACCGCAACCCATAACTATGGCTACACCTTC.

This clonotype has just a few counts. A read error may account for a junction end that differs from germline. J is TRBJ2-6 and V is TRBV7-3; 8 nucleotides align to TRBD2. Germline CDR1 SGHTA, CDR2 FQGTGA. This CDR3 is 14 amino acids long. The CDR3 sequence is CASSAGGSANALTF. The CDR3 DNA reads as TGTGCCAGCAGCGCGGGGGGTTCCGCCAACGCCCTGACTTTC.

The V call is TRBV12-3 or TRBV12-4, the J call TRBJ2-1; D unclear. The CDR3 runs 12 residues. The V gene lost 5 bases and the J gene lost 5 bases, with 7 bases spanning the gap. Here the CDR3 DNA reads TGTGCCAGCAGTGTTTGGAACAATGAGCAGTTCTTC. Residues: CASSVWNNEQFF.

The chain carries TRBV30 and TRBJ2-3; D gene unclear. Germline CDR1 and CDR2: GTSNPN and SVGIG (reference sequence). V gave up 0 bases and J gave up 4 bases, with 2 bases separating them. The CDR3 is 11 amino acids. CDR3 residues: CAWSVSDTQYF. CDR3 sequence (DNA): TGTGCCTGGAGTGTCTCAGATACGCAGTATTTT.

This clonotype was seen many times. The V gene is TRBV20-1, the J gene TRBJ1-2; tentative D call: TRBD1 (5 bases). The V end was cut by 4 bases, the J end by 2 bases, with 5 bases between. The V gene's germline CDR1 is DFQATT and CDR2 SNEGSKA (reference sequence). The CDR3 is 11 amino acids. Written as DNA, the CDR3 is TGCAGTGCTACAGGGAACTATGGCTACACCTTC. It translates to CSATGNYGYTF.

This rearrangement joins TRBV7-6 to TRBJ2-5; D is possibly TRBD2 (5 bases). V was cut by 5 bases and J by 5 bases, with 15 bases left in between. Germline assignment: CDR1 SGHVS and CDR2 FNYEAQ. This CDR3 region has 14 residues. CDR3 bases: TGTGCCAGCAGCCCAGAGAGGGTCCCGGAGACCCAGTACTTC. It is translated as CASSPERVPETQYF. Using reference TRBV7-6 and TRBJ2-5 for the parts outside the CDR3, the full variable domain is GAGVSQSPRYKVTKRGQDVALRCDPISGHVSLYWYRQALGQGPEFLTYFNYEAQQDKSGLPNDRFSAERPEGSISTLTIQRTEQRDSAMYRCASSPERVPETQYFGPGTRLLVL.

This clonotype has just a few counts. In nucleotides, the CDR3 is TGTGCCAGCAGCTTGACTCGGGGTCCGAGTATGCTTAGCTCTGGAAACACCATATATTTT. It codes for CASSLTRGPSMLSSGNTIYF. V is TRBV5-5 and J is TRBJ1-3; D is unresolved. V was pared by 1 base and J by 0 bases, with 23 bases between. Looked up from germline, CDR1 is SGHKS and CDR2 is YYEKEE (reference sequence). The CDR3 is made up of 20 amino acids. The full variable domain, in which reference TRBV5-5 and TRBJ1-3 provide the parts outside the CDR3, is DAGVTQSPTHLIKTRGQQVTLRCSPISGHKSVSWYQQVLGQGPQFIFQYYEKEERGRGNFPDRFSARQFPNYSSELNVNALLLGDSALYLCASSLTRGPSMLSSGNTIYFGEGSWLTVV.

V usage is TRBV9 and J usage is TRBJ1-4; possible D gene TRBD1, 6 bases. This CDR3 is 14 amino acids long. V lost 4 bases, J lost 5 bases, and 12 bases lay in between. Per germline, CDR1 SGDLS and CDR2 YYNGEE. As DNA, the CDR3 is TGTGCCAGCAGCCCCGGGGGGCGCAATGAAAAACTGTTTTTT. Residues: CASSPGGRNEKLFF.

This chain uses TRBV4-3 with TRBJ1-2; 7 nucleotides line up with TRBD1. CDR1 and CDR2 (germline): LGHNA, YSLEER. This CDR3 region has 16 residues. Trimming at V came to 5 bases and at J to 4 bases, leaving 13 bases not matched to a gene. In DNA form, the CDR3 reads TGCGCCAGCAGCGCATCCGGGACAGCGGGAGCCTATGGCTACACCTTC. Residues: CASSASGTAGAYGYTF.

This clonotype was observed a handful of times. The chain employs TRBV7-9 and TRBJ2-4, with D tentatively TRBD1 or TRBD2 (6 bases each). There are 13 residues in the CDR3. Germline V gene lookup returns CDR1 SEHNR and CDR2 FQNEAQ (reference sequence). V shed 6 bases and J shed 5 bases, with 11 bases lying between them. CDR3 nucleotides: TGTGCCAGCAGTCCCGGGGGCCAAAACATTCAGTACTTC. This gives the protein CASSPGGQNIQYF.

This clonotype was detected only once. This chain joins TRBV7-2 and TRBJ2-2; TRBD1 matches at 7 bases. The length of the CDR3 is 17 residues. Trimming took 5 bases from V and 6 from J; bases not matched to a gene: 15. The germline V gene encodes CDR1 SGHTA and CDR2 FQGNSA. This CDR3 is CASSPKLTGRGAGELFF. In DNA form, the CDR3 reads TGTGCCAGCAGCCCAAAGCTGACAGGGCGTGGGGCCGGGGAGCTGTTTTTT.

The chain is built from TRBV7-2 and TRBJ2-7; TRBD1 matches 9 bases. The DNA end is a closer match to TRBJ2-5, so the J assignment may be wrong. The CDR3 extends over 15 amino acids. CDR1 is SGHTA and CDR2 is FQGNSA in the germline V gene. The CDR3 is CANNTGQGRRETQYF. CDR3 sequence (DNA): TGTGCCAACAACACGGGACAGGGACGGCGAGAGACCCAGTACTTC.

The J gene is TRBJ2-1, the V gene TRBV7-9, with TRBD2 as a possible D gene (5 bases). The CDR3 runs 12 residues. Germline V gene data show CDR1 as SEHNR and CDR2 as FQNEAQ (reference sequence). V was trimmed by 5 bases and J by 9 bases, leaving 11 bases between them. CDR3 DNA: TGTGCCAGCAGCCATCTTCGGGGTGAGCAGTTCTTC. It yields the protein CASSHLRGEQFF.

This clonotype was counted between two and nine times. This sequence joins TRBV28 and TRBJ1-1; D unresolved. CDR1 is MDHEN and CDR2 is SYDVKM in the germline V gene. V lost 7 bases and J 0 bases, leaving 9 bases between the germline ends. The CDR3 is 13 amino acids. The DNA of the CDR3 is TGTGCCAGCAACCCCCGCATGAACACTGAAGCTTTCTTT. As protein: CASNPRMNTEAFF.